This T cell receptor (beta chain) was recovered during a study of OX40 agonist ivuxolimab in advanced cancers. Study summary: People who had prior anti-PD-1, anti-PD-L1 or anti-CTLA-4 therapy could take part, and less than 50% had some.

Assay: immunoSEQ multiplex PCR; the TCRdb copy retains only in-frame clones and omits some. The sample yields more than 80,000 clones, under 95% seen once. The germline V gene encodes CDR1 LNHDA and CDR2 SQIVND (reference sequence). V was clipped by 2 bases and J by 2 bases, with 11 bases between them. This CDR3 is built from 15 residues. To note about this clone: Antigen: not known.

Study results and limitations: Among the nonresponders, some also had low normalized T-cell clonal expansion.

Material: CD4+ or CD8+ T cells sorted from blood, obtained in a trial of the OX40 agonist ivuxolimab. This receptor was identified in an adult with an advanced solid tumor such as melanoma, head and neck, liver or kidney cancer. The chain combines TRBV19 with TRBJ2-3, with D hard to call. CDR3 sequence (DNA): TGTGCCAGTAGTATAACCGACGGATACACAGATACGCAGTATTTT. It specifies CASSITDGYTDTQYF.